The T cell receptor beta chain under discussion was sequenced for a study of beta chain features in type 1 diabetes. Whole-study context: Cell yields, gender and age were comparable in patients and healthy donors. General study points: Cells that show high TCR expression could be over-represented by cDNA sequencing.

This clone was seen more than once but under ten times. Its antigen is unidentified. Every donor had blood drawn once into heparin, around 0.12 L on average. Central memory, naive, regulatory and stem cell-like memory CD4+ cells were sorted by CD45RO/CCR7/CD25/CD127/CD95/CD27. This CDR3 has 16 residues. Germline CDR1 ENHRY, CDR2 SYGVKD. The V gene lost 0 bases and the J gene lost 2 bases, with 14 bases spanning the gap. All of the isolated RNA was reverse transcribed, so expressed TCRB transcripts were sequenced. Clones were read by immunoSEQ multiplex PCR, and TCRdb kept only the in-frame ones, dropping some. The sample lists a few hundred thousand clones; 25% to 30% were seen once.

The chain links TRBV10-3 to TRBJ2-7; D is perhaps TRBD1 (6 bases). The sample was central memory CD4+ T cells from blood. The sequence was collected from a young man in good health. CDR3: CAISESGRGAAYEQYF. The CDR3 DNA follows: TGTGCCATCAGTGAGTCCGGCAGGGGAGCCGCCTACGAGCAGTACTTC.